This TCR beta chain is from a study of control samples from healthy donors and cancer patients. This CDR3 contains 12 residues. The V end lost 4 bases, the J end lost 2 bases, and 3 bases lay between the germline ends. CDR1 and CDR2 from the germline V gene are ENHRY and SYGVKD. Sequenced by immunoSEQ multiplex PCR; TCRdb stores in-frame clones only, minus some. The sample includes about 190,000 clones, approximately 90% seen only once; the top ten take less than 2%. Sequencing input: blood. This chain uses TRBV10-3 with TRBJ1-5; no clear D. The origin of this receptor is a man aged 25 to 45 in good health. Here the CDR3 reads CAISGGNQPQHF. CDR3 sequence (DNA): TGTGCCATCAGTGGAGGCAATCAGCCCCAGCATTTT.